This T cell receptor (beta chain) was obtained from a study of follicular helper T cells after annual influenza vaccination. V dropped 6 bases and J dropped 0 bases, with 8 bases sitting between them. From germline, CDR1 is MNHNS and CDR2 SASEGT. The CDR3 totals 13 residues. As to time point: 2014-2015 season, pre-vaccination. Between about 35 and 110 mL of blood was drawn per time point. Sequencing of TCRB used Survey level resolution. Some clones are missing from TCRdb's copy, which holds only in-frame ones; the method was immunoSEQ multiplex PCR. The data contain over 950 clones, just over 75% of them singletons.

The chain uses TRBV6-1 and TRBJ1-1, with D tentatively TRBD1 (5 bases). Specimen: CXCR5+ CD38+ circulating T follicular helper cells from blood, collected on the day of influenza vaccination. Subset reported: circulating Tfh, non-naive CD4+CXCR5+PD-1+ (ICOS+CD38+ or ICOS-CD38-). This TCR was recovered from an adult who received the influenza vaccine. The chain's CDR3 is CASRQVMNTEAFF. DNA of the CDR3: TGTGCCAGCAGACAGGTTATGAACACTGAAGCTTTCTTT.